These 27 T cell receptor beta chains share one sample of origin, sequenced in a study of CD8 T cells in ankylosing spondylitis. TCRdb re-called the 5' RACE reads through MiXCR, storing one row per CDR3 protein. The profile shows approximately 240,000 distinct CDR3 sequences, under 12% of them singletons. The specimen sequenced was blood, either unsorted or a sorted T cell fraction (not recorded which). Receptors were obtained from a male donor with ankylosing spondylitis or in good health (not recorded which).

This clonotype showed up many times. The chain combines TRBV20-1 with TRBJ1-1; no clear D. The CDR3 has 12 amino acids. Trimming left V 6 bases short and J 1 base short, with 9 bases between. CDR1 and CDR2 (germline): DFQATT, SNEGSKA (reference sequence). CDR3 nucleotides: TGCAGTGCCGGTGGCGCGAACACTGAAGCTTTCTTT. Its translation: CSAGGANTEAFF.

This clonotype was detected a few times. This chain links TRBV7-2 with TRBJ1-1; unclear D gene. This CDR3 region has 14 residues. V shed 5 bases and J shed 3 bases, with 13 bases lying between them. Germline V gives CDR1 SGHTA, CDR2 FQGNSA. Here the CDR3 reads CASSPLDPYTEAFF. CDR3 bases: TGTGCCAGCAGCCCATTGGACCCATACACTGAAGCTTTCTTT.

This clonotype was picked up many times. This chain joins TRBV12-3 or TRBV12-4 and TRBJ2-7, with D perhaps matching TRBD1 or TRBD2 (7 bases each). Trimming shortened V by 3 bases and J by 0 bases, and 12 bases separated the two germline ends. The CDR3 has 15 residues. CDR3 bases: TGTGCCAGCAGTTTTGGCAGGGGGGGCTCCTACGAGCAGTACTTC. It translates to CASSFGRGGSYEQYF.

V gene TRBV5-1 combines with J gene TRBJ2-2, with D perhaps matching TRBD1 (6 bases). The CDR3 spans 15 residues. The V gene's germline CDR1 is SGHRS and CDR2 YFSETQ. The germline V and J ends were trimmed by 4 bases and 7 bases, with 17 bases remaining between them. The CDR3 is CASSAQQGVSGELFF. In DNA form, the CDR3 reads TGCGCCAGCAGCGCTCAACAGGGAGTAAGCGGGGAGCTGTTTTTT.

With respect to this clonotype: A single base separates this from a much larger clone, so it may be a read error. The gene calls are TRBV12-3 or TRBV12-4 and TRBJ2-1, with D possibly matching TRBD2 (5 bases). The CDR3 is 13 residues long. Here the CDR3 DNA reads TGTGCCAGCAGTTTACGGGGAGATCATGAGCGGTTCTTC. It yields the protein CASSLRGDHERFF.

The V gene is TRBV7-2, the J gene TRBJ1-4; D may be TRBD1 (6 bases). Germline loops: CDR1 SGHTA, CDR2 FQGNSA. V was cut by 5 bases and J by 8 bases, with 18 bases left in between. The CDR3 runs 15 residues. The CDR3 nucleotides are TGTGCCAGCAGCCTTGGTGGCAGGGGATTCGAAAAACTGTTTTTT. Its translation: CASSLGGRGFEKLFF.

At least ten counts were recorded for this clonotype. The chain uses TRBV4-1 and TRBJ2-6; D gene ambiguous. CDR1 is MGHRA and CDR2 is YSYEKL in the germline V gene. The V end was cut by 2 bases, the J end by 6 bases, with 5 bases between. The CDR3 totals 13 residues. The chain's CDR3 is CASSQWVANVLTF. The CDR3 coding sequence is TGCGCCAGCAGCCAATGGGTGGCCAACGTCCTGACTTTC.

This clonotype occurred many times. The V call is TRBV27, the J call TRBJ2-1, with TRBD1 as a possible D gene (5 bases). The CDR3 has 15 amino acids. Per germline, CDR1 MNHEY and CDR2 SMNVEV (reference sequence). Trimming left V 2 bases short and J 5 bases short, with 13 bases between. The CDR3 nucleotides are TGTGCCAGCAGTTTAGGGGCTAAGGGAAACAATGAGCAGTTCTTC. It yields the protein CASSLGAKGNNEQFF.

This clonotype was seen ten or more times. The chain carries TRBV6-6 and TRBJ1-2, with a possible D match to TRBD1 (5 bases). Germline V lookup: CDR1 MNHNY, CDR2 SVGAGI (reference sequence). The CDR3 is 13 residues long. V was shortened by 4 bases and J by 5 bases, with 11 bases between the two germline ends. In DNA, the CDR3 is TGTGCCAGCAGTTCCAGGGCAGGTTATGGCTACACCTTC. This codes for CASSSRAGYGYTF.

The chain is built from TRBV29-1 and TRBJ2-7; TRBD1 or TRBD2 may be the D gene (5 bases each). Trimming pared 6 bases from V and 2 bases from J, leaving 14 bases between. The V gene's germline CDR1 is SQVTM and CDR2 ANQGSEA. This CDR3 contains 13 residues. In DNA, the CDR3 is TGCAGCGTGGGAGACAGTGCCACCTACGAGCAGTACTTC. Translating it yields CSVGDSATYEQYF.

This clonotype was seen only a few times. The gene calls are TRBV6-1 and TRBJ1-2, with D unresolved. Germline-derived CDR1 and CDR2 are MNHNS and SASEGT. This CDR3 region has 15 residues. V was cut by 6 bases and J by 3 bases, with 17 bases left in between. The CDR3 loop reads CASRESSEEYYGYTF. The CDR3 nucleotides read TGTGCCAGCAGGGAGAGTTCGGAAGAATACTATGGCTACACCTTC.

This clonotype was detected many times. V usage is TRBV3-1 and J usage is TRBJ1-6, with a possible D match to TRBD1 (5 bases). Trimming cost V 4 bases and J 9 bases, with 22 bases left between them. The CDR3 is 17 amino acids. CDR1 and CDR2 (germline): LGHDT, YNNKEL (reference sequence). The CDR3 region is CASSPPPGDVDRSPLHF. DNA of the CDR3: TGTGCCAGCAGCCCTCCCCCGGGGGATGTGGATCGTTCACCCCTCCACTTT.

This clonotype occurred many times. The gene calls are TRBV25-1 and TRBJ2-7; 10 nucleotides line up with TRBD1. This CDR3 region has 15 residues. Germline CDR1 MGHDK, CDR2 SYGVNS. Trimming removed 4 bases from V and 5 bases from J; junction bases left unmatched: 8. This CDR3 is CASSGLGTGADEQYF. In DNA, the CDR3 is TGTGCCAGCAGTGGACTCGGGACAGGGGCTGACGAGCAGTACTTC.

This clonotype was detected only a few times. The genes are TRBV7-2 and TRBJ2-3; 7 nucleotides line up with TRBD2. CDR1 is SGHTA, CDR2 FQGNSA, per germline. The CDR3 spans 14 residues. The ends lost 4 bases at V and 4 bases at J; junction bases unmatched: 5. The CDR3 bases are TGTGCCAGCAGCTCTGCGGGGAGGGCAGATACGCAGTATTTT. Translating it yields CASSSAGRADTQYF.

In DNA, the CDR3 is TGTGCCAGCAGCTACGGCTCCAACGACGAGCAGTACTTC. Amino acids: CASSYGSNDEQYF. The chain is built from TRBV5-6 and TRBJ2-7; unclear D gene. The CDR3 is made up of 13 amino acids. CDR1 and CDR2 from the germline V gene are SGHDT and YYEEEE. The germline V and J ends were trimmed by 3 bases and 5 bases, with 12 bases remaining between them. The full variable domain, rest sourced from reference TRBV5-6 and TRBJ2-7, is DAGVTQSPTHLIKTRGQQVTLRCSPKSGHDTVSWYQQALGQGPQFIFQYYEEEERQRGNFPDRFSGHQFPNYSSELNVNALLLGDSALYLCASSYGSNDEQYFGPGTRLTVT.

V is TRBV30 and J is TRBJ2-7, with 7 bases aligning to TRBD1. J lost 5 bases, V lost 3 bases, and 1 base had no gene match. This CDR3 comprises 11 residues. CDR1 is GTSNPN and CDR2 is SVGIG in the germline V gene (reference sequence). The CDR3 sequence is CAWSTGDEQYF. The CDR3 DNA sequence: TGTGCCTGGAGCACAGGGGACGAGCAGTACTTC. Full variable domain (remainder filled in from reference TRBV30 and TRBJ2-7): SQTIHQWPATLVQPVGSPLSLECTVEGTSNPNLYWYRQAAGRGLQLLFYSVGIGQISSEVPQNLSASRPQDRQFILSSKKLLLSDSGFYLCAWSTGDEQYFGPGTRLTVT.

This clonotype was recorded at least ten times. The chain employs TRBV5-1 and TRBJ2-2; D is unclear. V was cut by 0 bases and J by 3 bases, with 6 bases left in between. This CDR3 is 14 amino acids long. Germline V gene lookup returns CDR1 SGHRS and CDR2 YFSETQ. CDR3 region: CASSLEADTGELFF. CDR3 nucleotides: TGCGCCAGCAGCTTGGAGGCAGACACCGGGGAGCTGTTTTTT.

The V gene is TRBV12-3 or TRBV12-4, the J gene TRBJ2-1; the D gene is possibly TRBD1 (5 bases). The CDR3 is 14 amino acids. With 6 bases removed from V and 8 bases from J, the gap between germline ends came to 17 bases. CDR3 loop: CASRQDTSWDEQFF. The CDR3 nucleotides are TGTGCCAGCAGACAGGACACCTCATGGGATGAGCAGTTCTTC.

This clonotype was found many times. The genes are TRBV12-3 or TRBV12-4 and TRBJ1-2; weak D call: TRBD1 (5 bases). The ends were cut back, 3 bases at V and 3 bases at J, with 5 bases in the middle. This CDR3 is built from 12 residues. The CDR3 coding sequence is TGTGCCAGCAGTTTGGGGCACTATGGCTACACCTTC. Protein: CASSLGHYGYTF.

This clonotype was seen at least ten times. Just one base apart from a much larger clone, this may be a read error. The chain recombines TRBV10-3 with TRBJ2-1; no reliable D call. V shed 10 bases and J shed 8 bases, with 15 bases lying between them. CDR1 and CDR2 from the germline V gene are ENHRY and SYGVKD. The length of the CDR3 is 12 residues. In DNA, the CDR3 is TGTGCCAGCCACGGCCCTAAGGATGAGCAGTTCTTC. This codes for CASHGPKDEQFF.

The sample holds many counts of this clonotype. CDR3 coding DNA: TGTGCCAGCAGCGTAGGTATCAGGGAGGACACTGAAGCTTTCTTT. Residues: CASSVGIREDTEAFF. This chain connects TRBV9 to TRBJ1-1, with D perhaps matching TRBD1 (5 bases). V shed 0 bases and J shed 3 bases, with 12 bases lying between them. The CDR3 is 15 amino acids. Germline-derived CDR1 and CDR2 are SGDLS and YYNGEE.

CDR3 residues: CASGLARRTDTQYF. The CDR3 bases are TGTGCCAGTGGACTAGCGAGGCGCACAGATACGCAGTATTTT. This rearrangement joins TRBV2 to TRBJ2-3, with TRBD2 matching over 9 bases. Germline V gene sequence: CDR1 SNHLY, CDR2 FYNNEI. V trimming: 9 bases; J trimming: 1 base; junction bases outside the gene matches: 5. The CDR3 length is 14 residues.

Many counts were recorded for this clonotype. The V gene is TRBV12-3 or TRBV12-4, the J gene TRBJ1-6; D gene unclear. Trimming took off 6 bases at V and 6 bases at J, with 9 bases between the two ends. The length of the CDR3 is 13 residues. CDR3 DNA: TGTGCCAGCAGCCCCGCAGCTAATTCACCCCTCCACTTT. This encodes CASSPAANSPLHF.

This clonotype showed up just a few times. The chain employs TRBV3-1 and TRBJ2-1, with D tentatively TRBD1 (5 bases). The germline gives CDR1 LGHDT, CDR2 YNNKEL (reference sequence). There are 14 residues in the CDR3. The V end lost 9 bases, the J end lost 4 bases, and 16 bases lay between the germline ends. CDR3 in amino acids: CASRQGTSYNEQFF. DNA of the CDR3: TGTGCCAGTCGGCAGGGAACCTCATACAATGAGCAGTTCTTC.

This clonotype was seen many times. This chain links TRBV7-9 with TRBJ1-2; the D gene is possibly TRBD1 (6 bases). Trimming cost V 5 bases and J 4 bases, with 20 bases left between them. This CDR3 is 16 amino acids long. CDR1 is SEHNR and CDR2 is FQNEAQ in the germline V gene (reference sequence). The DNA for the CDR3 is TGTGCCAGCAGCACCCAAGGACAGACTTTTGGCTATGGCTACACCTTC. Translating it yields CASSTQGQTFGYGYTF.

Comment on this clonotype: A much larger clone differs by one base, so this may be a read error. This sequence joins TRBV7-8 and TRBJ2-7; a possible D gene is TRBD2 (6 bases). The germline V gene has CDR1 SGHVS and CDR2 FQNEAQ. The V end lost 5 bases, the J end lost 2 bases, and 13 bases lay between the germline ends. The CDR3 contains 14 residues. The CDR3 DNA reads TGTGCCAGCAGCCCGGGACTTCCCCCCTACGAGCAGTACTTC. It codes for CASSPGLPPYEQYF.

This clonotype has ten or more counts. The genes are TRBV5-1 and TRBJ2-3; D possibly corresponds to TRBD2 (7 bases). Germline V gives CDR1 SGHRS, CDR2 YFSETQ. Between the trimmed V and J ends, which lost 3 bases and 3 bases, there was a span of 17 bases. The CDR3 is made up of 16 amino acids. For the CDR3, the DNA is TGCGCCAGCAGCTCCTCTAGCGGAGGGGGAACAGATACGCAGTATTTT. The encoded protein is CASSSSSGGGTDTQYF.